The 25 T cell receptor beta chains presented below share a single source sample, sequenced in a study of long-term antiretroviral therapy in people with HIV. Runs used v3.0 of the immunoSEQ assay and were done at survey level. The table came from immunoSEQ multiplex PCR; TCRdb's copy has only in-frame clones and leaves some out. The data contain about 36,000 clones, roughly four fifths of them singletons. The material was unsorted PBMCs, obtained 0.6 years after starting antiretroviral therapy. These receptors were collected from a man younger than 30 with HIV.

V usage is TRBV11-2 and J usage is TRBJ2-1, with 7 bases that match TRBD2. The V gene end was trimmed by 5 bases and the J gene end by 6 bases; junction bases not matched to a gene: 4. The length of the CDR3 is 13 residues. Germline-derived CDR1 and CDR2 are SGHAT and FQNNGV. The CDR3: CASSPGRVNEQFF. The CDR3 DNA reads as TGTGCCAGCAGCCCAGGGAGGGTCAATGAGCAGTTCTTC.

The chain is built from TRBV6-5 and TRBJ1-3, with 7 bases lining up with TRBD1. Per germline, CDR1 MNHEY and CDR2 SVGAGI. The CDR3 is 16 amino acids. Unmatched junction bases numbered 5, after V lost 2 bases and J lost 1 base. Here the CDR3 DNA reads TGTGCCAGCAGTTACGGGACAGAAAGTTCTGGAAACACCATATATTTT. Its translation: CASSYGTESSGNTIYF.

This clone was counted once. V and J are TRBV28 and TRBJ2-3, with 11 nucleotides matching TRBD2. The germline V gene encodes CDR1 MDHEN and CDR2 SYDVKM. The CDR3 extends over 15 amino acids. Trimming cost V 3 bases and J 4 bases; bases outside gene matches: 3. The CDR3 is CASSLPSGRSDTQYF. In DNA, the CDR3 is TGTGCCAGCAGTTTGCCTAGCGGGAGGTCAGATACGCAGTATTTT.

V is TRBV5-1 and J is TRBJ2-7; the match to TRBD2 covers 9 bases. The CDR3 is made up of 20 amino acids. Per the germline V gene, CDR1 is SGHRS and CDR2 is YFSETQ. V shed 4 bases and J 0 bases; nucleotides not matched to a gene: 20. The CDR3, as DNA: TGCGCCAGCAGCGCCGCGGGGGGGGACGCGACTAGCAGTAGCTCCTACGAGCAGTACTTC. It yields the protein CASSAAGGDATSSSSYEQYF.

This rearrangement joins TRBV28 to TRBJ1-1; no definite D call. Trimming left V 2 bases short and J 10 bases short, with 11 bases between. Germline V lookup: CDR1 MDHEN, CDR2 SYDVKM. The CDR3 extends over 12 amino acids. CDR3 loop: CASSLVEFGAFF. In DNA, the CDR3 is TGTGCCAGCAGTTTAGTGGAGTTCGGAGCTTTCTTT.

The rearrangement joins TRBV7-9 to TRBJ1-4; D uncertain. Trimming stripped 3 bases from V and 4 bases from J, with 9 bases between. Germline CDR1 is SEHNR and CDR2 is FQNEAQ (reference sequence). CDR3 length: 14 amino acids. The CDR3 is CASSFSIVNEKLFF. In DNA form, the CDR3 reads TGTGCCAGCAGCTTTAGTATAGTTAATGAAAAACTGTTTTTT.

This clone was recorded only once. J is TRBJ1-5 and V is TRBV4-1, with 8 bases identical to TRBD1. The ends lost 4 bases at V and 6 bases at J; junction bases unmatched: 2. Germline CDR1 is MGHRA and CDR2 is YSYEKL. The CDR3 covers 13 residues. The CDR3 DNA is TGCGCCAGCAGCCCAGGGGGCACTCAGCCCCAGCATTTT. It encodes CASSPGGTQPQHF.

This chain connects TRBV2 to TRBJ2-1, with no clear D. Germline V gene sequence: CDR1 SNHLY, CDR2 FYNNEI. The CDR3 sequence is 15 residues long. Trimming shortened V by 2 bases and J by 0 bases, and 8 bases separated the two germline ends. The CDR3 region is CASSEPRSSYNEQFF. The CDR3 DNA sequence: TGTGCCAGCAGTGAACCCAGGAGCTCCTACAATGAGCAGTTCTTC.

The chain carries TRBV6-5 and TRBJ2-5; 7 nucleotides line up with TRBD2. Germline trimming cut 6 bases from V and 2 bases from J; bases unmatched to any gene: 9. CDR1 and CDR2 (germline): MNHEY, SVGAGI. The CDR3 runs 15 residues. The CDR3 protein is CASSDPAGRQETQYF. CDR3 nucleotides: TGTGCCAGCAGCGACCCAGCGGGACGTCAAGAGACCCAGTACTTC.

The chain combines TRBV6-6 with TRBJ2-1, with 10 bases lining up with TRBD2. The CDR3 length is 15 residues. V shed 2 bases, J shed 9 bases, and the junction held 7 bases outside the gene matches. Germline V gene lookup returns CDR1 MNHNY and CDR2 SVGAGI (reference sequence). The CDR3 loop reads CASSYLAGDRGEQFF. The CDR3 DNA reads TGTGCCAGCAGTTACCTAGCGGGAGACCGTGGTGAGCAGTTCTTC.

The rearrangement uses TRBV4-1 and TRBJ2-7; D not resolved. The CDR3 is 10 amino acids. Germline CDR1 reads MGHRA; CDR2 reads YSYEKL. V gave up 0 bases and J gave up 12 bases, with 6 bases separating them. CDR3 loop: CASSQEHRYF. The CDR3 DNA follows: TGCGCCAGCAGCCAAGAACATAGGTACTTC.

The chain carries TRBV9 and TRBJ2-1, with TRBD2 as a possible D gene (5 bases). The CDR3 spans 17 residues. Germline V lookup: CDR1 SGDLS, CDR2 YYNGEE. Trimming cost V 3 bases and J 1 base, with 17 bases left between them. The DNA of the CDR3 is TGTGCCAGCAGCGATACTAGTTTGGGCGGGTCCTACAATGAGCAGTTCTTC. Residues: CASSDTSLGGSYNEQFF.

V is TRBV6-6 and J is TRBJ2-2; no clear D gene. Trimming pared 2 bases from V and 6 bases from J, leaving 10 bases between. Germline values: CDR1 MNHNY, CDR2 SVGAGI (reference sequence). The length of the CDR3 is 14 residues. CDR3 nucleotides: TGTGCCAGCAGTTACAGCTTTCCTGCCGGGGAGCTGTTTTTT. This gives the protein CASSYSFPAGELFF.

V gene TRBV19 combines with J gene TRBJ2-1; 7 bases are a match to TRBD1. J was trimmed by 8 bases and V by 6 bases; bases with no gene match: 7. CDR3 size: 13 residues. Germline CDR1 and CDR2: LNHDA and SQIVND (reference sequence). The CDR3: CASRKQGSHEQFF. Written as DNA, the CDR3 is TGTGCCAGTAGGAAACAGGGGTCCCATGAGCAGTTCTTC.

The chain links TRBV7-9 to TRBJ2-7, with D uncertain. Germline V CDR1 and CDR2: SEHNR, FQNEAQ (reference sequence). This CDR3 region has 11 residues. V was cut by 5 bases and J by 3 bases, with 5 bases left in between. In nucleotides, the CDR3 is TGTGCCAGCAGCGACGTCTACGAGCAGTACTTC. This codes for CASSDVYEQYF.

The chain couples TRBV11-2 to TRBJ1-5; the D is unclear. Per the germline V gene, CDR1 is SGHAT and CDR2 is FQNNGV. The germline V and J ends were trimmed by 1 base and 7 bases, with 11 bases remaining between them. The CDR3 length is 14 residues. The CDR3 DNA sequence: TGTGCCAGCAGCTTAGGGTCTAGGGAGCAGCCCCAGCATTTT. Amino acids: CASSLGSREQPQHF.

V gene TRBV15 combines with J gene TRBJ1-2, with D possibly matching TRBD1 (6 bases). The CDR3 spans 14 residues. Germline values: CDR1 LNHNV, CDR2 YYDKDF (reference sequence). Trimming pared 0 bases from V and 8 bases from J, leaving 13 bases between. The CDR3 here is CATSREQGNEGYTF. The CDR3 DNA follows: TGTGCCACCAGCAGAGAACAGGGAAACGAGGGCTACACCTTC.

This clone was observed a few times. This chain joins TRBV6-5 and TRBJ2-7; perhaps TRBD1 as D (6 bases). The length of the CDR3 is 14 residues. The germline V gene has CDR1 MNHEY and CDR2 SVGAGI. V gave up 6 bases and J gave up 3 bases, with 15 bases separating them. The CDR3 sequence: CASRIPGQNYEQYF. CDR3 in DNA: TGTGCCAGCAGAATCCCGGGACAAAACTACGAGCAGTACTTC.

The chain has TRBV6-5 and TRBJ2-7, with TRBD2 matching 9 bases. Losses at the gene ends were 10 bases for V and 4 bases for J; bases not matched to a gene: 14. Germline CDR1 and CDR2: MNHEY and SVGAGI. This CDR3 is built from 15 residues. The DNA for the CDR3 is TGTGCCACCAGCGGATTGCGGGAGGGAACTTACGAGCAGTACTTC. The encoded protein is CATSGLREGTYEQYF.

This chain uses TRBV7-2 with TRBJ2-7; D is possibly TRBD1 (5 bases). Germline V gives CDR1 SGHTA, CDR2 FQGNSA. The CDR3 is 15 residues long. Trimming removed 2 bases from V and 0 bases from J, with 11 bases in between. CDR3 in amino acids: CASSLPDTYSYEQYF. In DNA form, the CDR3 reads TGTGCCAGCAGCTTACCGGACACGTACTCCTACGAGCAGTACTTC.

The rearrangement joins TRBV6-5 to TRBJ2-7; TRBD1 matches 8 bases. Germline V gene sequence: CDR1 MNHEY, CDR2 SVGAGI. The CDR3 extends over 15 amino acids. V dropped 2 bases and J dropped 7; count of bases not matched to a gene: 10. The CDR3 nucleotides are TGTGCCAGCAGTTACGGACAGGGTATTCTCGTGGAGCAGTACTTC. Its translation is CASSYGQGILVEQYF.

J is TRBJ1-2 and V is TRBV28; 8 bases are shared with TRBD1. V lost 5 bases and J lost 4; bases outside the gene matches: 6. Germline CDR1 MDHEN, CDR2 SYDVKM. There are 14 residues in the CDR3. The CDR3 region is CASSVQGAGYGYTF. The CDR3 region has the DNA TGTGCCAGCAGTGTTCAGGGGGCTGGCTATGGCTACACCTTC.

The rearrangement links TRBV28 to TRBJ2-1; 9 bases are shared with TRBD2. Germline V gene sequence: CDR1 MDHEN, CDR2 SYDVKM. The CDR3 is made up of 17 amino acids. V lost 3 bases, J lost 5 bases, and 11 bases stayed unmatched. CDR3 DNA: TGTGCCAGCAGTTTGGATAGCGGGAGAGTCCATCACAATGAGCAGTTCTTC. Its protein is CASSLDSGRVHHNEQFF.

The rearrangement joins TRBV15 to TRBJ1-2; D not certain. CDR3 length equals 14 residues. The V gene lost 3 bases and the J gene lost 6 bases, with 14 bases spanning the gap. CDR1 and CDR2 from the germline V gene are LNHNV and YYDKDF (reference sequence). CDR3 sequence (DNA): TGTGCCACCAGCAGTCCCCTGGGTTTGAATGGCTACACCTTC. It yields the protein CATSSPLGLNGYTF.

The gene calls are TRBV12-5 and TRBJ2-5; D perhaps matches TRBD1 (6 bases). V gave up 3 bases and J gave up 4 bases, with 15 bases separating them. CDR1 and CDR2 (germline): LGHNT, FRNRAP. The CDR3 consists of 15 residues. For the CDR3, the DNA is TGTGCTAGTGGTTTTGGCCCCAGGGGAAGAGAGACCCAGTACTTC. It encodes CASGFGPRGRETQYF.